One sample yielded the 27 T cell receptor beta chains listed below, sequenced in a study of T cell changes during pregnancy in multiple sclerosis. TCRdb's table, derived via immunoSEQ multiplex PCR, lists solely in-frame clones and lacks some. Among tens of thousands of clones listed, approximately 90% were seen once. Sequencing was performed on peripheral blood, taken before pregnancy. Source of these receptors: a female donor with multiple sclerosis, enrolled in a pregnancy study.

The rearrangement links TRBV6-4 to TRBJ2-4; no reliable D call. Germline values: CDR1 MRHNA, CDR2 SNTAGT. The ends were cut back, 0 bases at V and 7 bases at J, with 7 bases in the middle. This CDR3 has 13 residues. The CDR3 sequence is CASSDSSQNIQYF. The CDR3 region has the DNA TGTGCCAGCAGTGACTCGTCTCAGAACATTCAGTACTTC.

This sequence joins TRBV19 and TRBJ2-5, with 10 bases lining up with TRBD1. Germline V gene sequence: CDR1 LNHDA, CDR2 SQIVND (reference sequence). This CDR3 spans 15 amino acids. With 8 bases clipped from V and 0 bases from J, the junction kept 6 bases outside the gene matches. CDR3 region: CASGTGTGDQETQYF. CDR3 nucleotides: TGTGCCAGTGGGACCGGGACAGGGGACCAAGAGACCCAGTACTTC.

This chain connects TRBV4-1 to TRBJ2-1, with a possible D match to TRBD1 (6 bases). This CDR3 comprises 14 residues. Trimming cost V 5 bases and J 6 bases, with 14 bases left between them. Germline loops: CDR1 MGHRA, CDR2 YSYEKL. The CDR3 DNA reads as TGCGCCAGCAGCTCCAGGGGTCCCCTCAATGAGCAGTTCTTC. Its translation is CASSSRGPLNEQFF.

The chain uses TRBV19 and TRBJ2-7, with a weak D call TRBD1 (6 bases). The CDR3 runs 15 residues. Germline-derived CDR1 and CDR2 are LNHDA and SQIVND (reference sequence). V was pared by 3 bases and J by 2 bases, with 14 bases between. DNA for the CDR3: TGTGCCAGTAGTATTGGAACAGGGAACACCTACGAGCAGTACTTC. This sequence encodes CASSIGTGNTYEQYF.

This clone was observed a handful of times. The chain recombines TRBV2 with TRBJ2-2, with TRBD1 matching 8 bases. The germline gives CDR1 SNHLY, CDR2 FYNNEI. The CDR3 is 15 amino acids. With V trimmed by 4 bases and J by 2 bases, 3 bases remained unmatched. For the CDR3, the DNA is TGTGCCAGCAGTGGACAGGGGCGAAACACCGGGGAGCTGTTTTTT. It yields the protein CASSGQGRNTGELFF.

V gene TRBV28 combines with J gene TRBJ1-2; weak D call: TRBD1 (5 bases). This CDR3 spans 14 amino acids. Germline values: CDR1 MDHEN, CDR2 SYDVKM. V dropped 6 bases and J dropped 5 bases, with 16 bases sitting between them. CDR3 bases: TGTGCCAGCAGCCCGGGAGGGGCTTGGTATGGCTACACCTTC. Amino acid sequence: CASSPGGAWYGYTF.

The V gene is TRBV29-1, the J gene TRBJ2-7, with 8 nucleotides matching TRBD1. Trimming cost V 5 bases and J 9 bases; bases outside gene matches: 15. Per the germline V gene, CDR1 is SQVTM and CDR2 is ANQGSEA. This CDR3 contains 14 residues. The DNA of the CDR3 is TGCAGCGTTACCACTGGACAGGGTATCATGGGGCAGTACTTC. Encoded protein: CSVTTGQGIMGQYF.

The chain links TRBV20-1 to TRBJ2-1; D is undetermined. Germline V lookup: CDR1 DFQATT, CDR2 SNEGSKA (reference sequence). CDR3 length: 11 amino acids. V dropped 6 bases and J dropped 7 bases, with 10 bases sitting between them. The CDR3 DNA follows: TGCAGTGCCATACCTCAGAATGAGCAGTTCTTC. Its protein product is CSAIPQNEQFF.

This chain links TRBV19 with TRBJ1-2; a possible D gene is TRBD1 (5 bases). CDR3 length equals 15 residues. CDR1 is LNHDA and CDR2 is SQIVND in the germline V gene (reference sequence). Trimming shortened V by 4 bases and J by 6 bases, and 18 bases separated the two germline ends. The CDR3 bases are TGTGCCAGTAGTACCCAAAGGGGAGGGGACGATGGCTACACCTTC. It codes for CASSTQRGGDDGYTF.

CDR3 residues: CASSPGQLPYSNQPQHF. CDR3 DNA: TGTGCCAGCAGCCCGGGACAGCTTCCTTATAGCAATCAGCCCCAGCATTTT. The chain is built from TRBV9 and TRBJ1-5; 7 bases align to TRBD1. Germline lookup yields CDR1 SGDLS and CDR2 YYNGEE. J lost 0 bases, V lost 4 bases, and 10 bases had no gene match. There are 17 residues in the CDR3.

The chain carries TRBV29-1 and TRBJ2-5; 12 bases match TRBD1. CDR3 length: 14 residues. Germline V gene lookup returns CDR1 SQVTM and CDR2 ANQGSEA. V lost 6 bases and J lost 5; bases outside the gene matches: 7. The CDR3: CSVPRDRGHETQYF. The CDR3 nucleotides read TGCAGCGTCCCCAGGGACAGGGGGCATGAGACCCAGTACTTC.

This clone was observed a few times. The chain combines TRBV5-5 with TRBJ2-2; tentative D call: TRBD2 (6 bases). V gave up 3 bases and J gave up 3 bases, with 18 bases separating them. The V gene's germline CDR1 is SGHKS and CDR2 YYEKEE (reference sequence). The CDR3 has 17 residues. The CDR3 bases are TGTGCCAGCAGCTCATCTGGGGGTAGCGGATACACCGGGGAGCTGTTTTTT. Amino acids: CASSSSGGSGYTGELFF.

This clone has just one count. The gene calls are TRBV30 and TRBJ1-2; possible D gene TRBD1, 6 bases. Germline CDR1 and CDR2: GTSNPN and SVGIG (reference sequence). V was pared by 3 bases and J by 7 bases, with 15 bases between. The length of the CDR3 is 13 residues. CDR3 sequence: CAWRPRGISGYTF. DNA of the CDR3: TGTGCCTGGAGACCCAGGGGAATAAGTGGCTACACCTTC.

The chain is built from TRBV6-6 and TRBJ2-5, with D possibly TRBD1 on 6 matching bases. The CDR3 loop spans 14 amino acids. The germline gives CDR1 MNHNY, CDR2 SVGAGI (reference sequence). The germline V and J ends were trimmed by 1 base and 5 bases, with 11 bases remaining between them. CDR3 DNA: TGTGCCAGCAGTTACTACAGGGACGGCGAGACCCAGTACTTC. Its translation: CASSYYRDGETQYF.

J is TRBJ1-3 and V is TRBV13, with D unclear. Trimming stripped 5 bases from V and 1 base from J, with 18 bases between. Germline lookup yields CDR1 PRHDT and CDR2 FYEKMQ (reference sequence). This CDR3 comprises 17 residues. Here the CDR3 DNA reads TGTGCCAGCAGCATTAGTGTCCTCATCGAATCTGGAAACACCATATATTTT. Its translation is CASSISVLIESGNTIYF.

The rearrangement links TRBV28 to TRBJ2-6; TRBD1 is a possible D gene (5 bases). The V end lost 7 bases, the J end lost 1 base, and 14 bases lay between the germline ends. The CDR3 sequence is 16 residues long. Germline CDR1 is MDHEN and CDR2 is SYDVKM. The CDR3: CASTVQGPSGANVLTF. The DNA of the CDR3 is TGTGCCAGCACCGTCCAGGGCCCATCTGGGGCCAACGTCCTGACTTTC.

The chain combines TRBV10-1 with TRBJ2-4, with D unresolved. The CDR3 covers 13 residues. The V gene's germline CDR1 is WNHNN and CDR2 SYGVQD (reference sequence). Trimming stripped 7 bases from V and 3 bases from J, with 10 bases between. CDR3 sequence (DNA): TGCGCCAGCATAGCCCTTCACAAAAACATTCAGTACTTC. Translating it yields CASIALHKNIQYF.

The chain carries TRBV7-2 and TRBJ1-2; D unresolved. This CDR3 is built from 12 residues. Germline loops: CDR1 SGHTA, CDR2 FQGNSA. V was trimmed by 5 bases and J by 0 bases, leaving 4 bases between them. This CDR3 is CASSATNYGYTF. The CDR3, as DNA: TGTGCCAGCAGCGCGACTAACTATGGCTACACCTTC.

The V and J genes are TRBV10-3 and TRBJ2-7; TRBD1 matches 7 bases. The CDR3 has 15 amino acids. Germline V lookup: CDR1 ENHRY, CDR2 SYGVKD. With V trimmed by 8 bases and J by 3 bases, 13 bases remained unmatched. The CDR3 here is CAIGAATGKDYEQYF. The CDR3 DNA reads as TGTGCCATCGGAGCGGCGACAGGGAAGGACTACGAGCAGTACTTC.

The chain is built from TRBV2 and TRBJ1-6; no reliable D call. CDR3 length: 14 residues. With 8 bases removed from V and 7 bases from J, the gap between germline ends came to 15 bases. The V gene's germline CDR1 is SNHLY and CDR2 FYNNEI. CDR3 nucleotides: TGTGCCAGCTCCCCCGTGCCAGGCAATTCACCCCTCCACTTT. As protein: CASSPVPGNSPLHF. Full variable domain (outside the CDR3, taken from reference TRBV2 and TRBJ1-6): EPEVTQTPSHQVTQMGQEVILRCVPISNHLYFYWYRQILGQKVEFLVSFYNNEISEKSEIFDDQFSVERPDGSNFTLKIRSTKLEDSAMYFCASSPVPGNSPLHFGNGTRLTVT.

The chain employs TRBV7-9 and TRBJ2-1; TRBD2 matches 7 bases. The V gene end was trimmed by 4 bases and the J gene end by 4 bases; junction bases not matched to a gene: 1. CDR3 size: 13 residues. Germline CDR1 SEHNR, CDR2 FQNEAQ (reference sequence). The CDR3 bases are TGTGCCAGCAGCTCCGGGGGGTACAATGAGCAGTTCTTC. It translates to CASSSGGYNEQFF.

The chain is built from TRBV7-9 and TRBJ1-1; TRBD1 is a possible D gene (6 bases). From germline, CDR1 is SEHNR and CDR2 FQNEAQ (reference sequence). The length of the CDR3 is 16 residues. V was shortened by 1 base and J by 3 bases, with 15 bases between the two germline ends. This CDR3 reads CASSLGQGLRDTEAFF. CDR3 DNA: TGTGCCAGCAGCTTAGGGCAGGGGCTTAGGGACACTGAAGCTTTCTTT.

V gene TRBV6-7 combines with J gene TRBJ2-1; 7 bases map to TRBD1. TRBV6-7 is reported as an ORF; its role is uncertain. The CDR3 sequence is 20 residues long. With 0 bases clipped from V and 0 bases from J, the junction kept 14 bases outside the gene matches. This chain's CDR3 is CASSYSTGTDTRCSYNEQFF. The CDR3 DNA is TGTGCCAGCAGTTACTCGACTGGGACAGACACGCGATGCTCCTACAATGAGCAGTTCTTC.

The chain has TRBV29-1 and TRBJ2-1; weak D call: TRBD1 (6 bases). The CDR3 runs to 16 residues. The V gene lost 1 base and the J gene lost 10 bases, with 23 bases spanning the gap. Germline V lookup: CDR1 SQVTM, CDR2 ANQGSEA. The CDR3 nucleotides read TGCAGCGTTGAAGTTCCTAGCTCAAGGGGGTTGTGGGAGCAGTTCTTC. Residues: CSVEVPSSRGLWEQFF.

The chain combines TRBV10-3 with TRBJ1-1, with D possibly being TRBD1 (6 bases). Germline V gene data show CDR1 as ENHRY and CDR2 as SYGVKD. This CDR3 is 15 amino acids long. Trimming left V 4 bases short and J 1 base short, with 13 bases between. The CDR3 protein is CAISGEGVGNTEAFF. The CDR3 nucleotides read TGTGCCATCAGTGGTGAGGGGGTGGGGAACACTGAAGCTTTCTTT.

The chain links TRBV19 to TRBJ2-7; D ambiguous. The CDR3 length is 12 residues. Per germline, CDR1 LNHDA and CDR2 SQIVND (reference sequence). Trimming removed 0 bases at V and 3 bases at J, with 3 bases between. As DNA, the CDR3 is TGTGCCAGTAGTATAGATCACTACGAGCAGTACTTC. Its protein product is CASSIDHYEQYF.

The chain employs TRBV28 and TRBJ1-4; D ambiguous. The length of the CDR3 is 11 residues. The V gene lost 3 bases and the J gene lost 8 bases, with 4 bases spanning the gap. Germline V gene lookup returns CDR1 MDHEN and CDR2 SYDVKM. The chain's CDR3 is CASSFKEKLFF. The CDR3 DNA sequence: TGTGCCAGCAGTTTCAAAGAAAAACTGTTTTTT.